Below are 19 T cell receptor beta chains sequenced from a single sample in a study of shared clonotypes between healthy human individuals. Repertoires were generated with immunoSEQ multiplex PCR, while TCRdb's copy carries only in-frame clones and drops some. The sample includes approximately 340,000 clones, approximately 79% of them seen just once. The sample consisted of memory CD4+ T cells sorted from blood. As to subset: CD45RA-negative fraction. The receptor set was obtained from a man in his thirties or forties in good health.

CDR3 region: CASSEQWISYEQYF. The CDR3 nucleotides read TGTGCCAGCAGTGAGCAATGGATCTCCTACGAGCAGTACTTC. The chain is built from TRBV6-1 and TRBJ2-7; D not resolved. Looked up from germline, CDR1 is MNHNS and CDR2 is SASEGT. V lost 3 bases to trimming and J lost 0 bases, with 9 bases between them. The length of the CDR3 is 14 residues.

The rearrangement links TRBV28 to TRBJ2-3; 12 nucleotides match TRBD2. The CDR3 extends over 14 amino acids. CDR1 and CDR2 from the germline V gene are MDHEN and SYDVKM. V lost 11 bases, J lost 1 base, and 4 bases stayed unmatched. CDR3 protein: CALGLAGGTDTQYF. The CDR3 nucleotides are TGTGCCCTGGGACTAGCGGGTGGCACAGATACGCAGTATTTT. The whole variable domain, remainder taken from reference TRBV28 and TRBJ2-3, is DVKVTQSSRYLVKRTGEKVFLECVQDMDHENMFWYRQDPGLGLRLIYFSYDVKMKEKGDIPEGYSVSREKKERFSLILESASTNQTSMYLCALGLAGGTDTQYFGPGTRLTVL.

This clone appeared many times. The chain links TRBV6-4 to TRBJ2-1; the match to TRBD1 covers 8 bases. This CDR3 region has 15 residues. V dropped 3 bases and J dropped 1; count of bases not matched to a gene: 2. Germline CDR1 and CDR2: MRHNA and SNTAGT. The CDR3 protein is CASSETGGSYNEQFF. In nucleotides, the CDR3 is TGTGCCAGCAGTGAAACAGGGGGATCCTACAATGAGCAGTTCTTC.

The chain combines TRBV19 with TRBJ2-2; perhaps D is TRBD1 or TRBD2 (5 bases each). The germline V and J ends were trimmed by 7 bases and 1 base, with 16 bases remaining between them. The CDR3 runs 16 residues. Per germline, CDR1 LNHDA and CDR2 SQIVND (reference sequence). The CDR3 here is CASTPGTGRNTGELFF. The CDR3 region has the DNA TGTGCCAGTACCCCAGGGACGGGACGGAACACCGGGGAGCTGTTTTTT.

This clone has more than one count but fewer than ten. The rearrangement joins TRBV27 to TRBJ2-5; the D call may be TRBD1 or TRBD2 (5 bases each). This CDR3 is 16 amino acids long. The V end was cut by 6 bases, the J end by 5 bases, with 22 bases between. CDR1 is MNHEY, CDR2 SMNVEV, per germline (reference sequence). In nucleotides, the CDR3 is TGTGCCAGCAGAATTTGGGGGAGAGTCCCAAGGGAGACCCAGTACTTC. Protein sequence: CASRIWGRVPRETQYF.

With regard to this clone: The junction does not match germline at one end; this may be a read error. The J gene is TRBJ2-2, the V gene TRBV7-7; no clear D gene. Germline V gene lookup returns CDR1 SSHAT and CDR2 FNYEAQ (reference sequence). CDR3 length equals 13 residues. The CDR3 reads CASSPRTDGELFF. The CDR3 DNA reads TGTGCTAGCAGCCCCCGTACGGACGGGGAGCTGTTTTTT.

The gene calls are TRBV29-1 and TRBJ2-3, with 7 nucleotides matching TRBD2. The length of the CDR3 is 16 residues. In germline, CDR1 is SQVTM, CDR2 ANQGSEA. Trimming removed 7 bases from V and 0 bases from J; junction bases left unmatched: 13. The CDR3 nucleotides are TGCAGCGCGGAAGGGGTGGCGGGAGCTAGCACAGATACGCAGTATTTT. Its protein product is CSAEGVAGASTDTQYF.

This rearrangement joins TRBV5-6 to TRBJ2-4; 9 bases map to TRBD1. The CDR3 sequence is 13 residues long. The V and J ends lost 5 bases and 6 bases, in that order; junction bases with no gene match: 3. Germline V CDR1 and CDR2: SGHDT, YYEEEE. The CDR3 DNA reads as TGTGCCAGCAGTCAGGGACAGGGAAACATTCAGTACTTC. Protein product: CASSQGQGNIQYF.

This clone was counted at least ten times. J is TRBJ2-1 and V is TRBV6-5, with 8 bases aligning to TRBD1. Germline CDR1 MNHEY, CDR2 SVGAGI. This CDR3 has 13 amino acids. The V segment lost 6 bases and the J segment 6 bases; nucleotides outside the gene matches: 4. The CDR3 here is CASSLRGLNEQFF. The DNA for the CDR3 is TGTGCCAGCAGCCTCAGGGGGCTCAATGAGCAGTTCTTC.

Details on this clone: Different DNA sequences within this sample yield the same CDR3. The genes are TRBV7-3 and TRBJ1-1, with 8 bases that match TRBD1. The germline V gene has CDR1 SGHTA and CDR2 FQGTGA. This CDR3 is built from 14 residues. The V and J ends lost 3 bases and 1 base, in that order; junction bases with no gene match: 1. This CDR3 is CASSLTGENTEAFF. DNA for the CDR3: TGTGCCAGCAGCTTGACAGGGGAGAACACTGAAGCTTTCTTT.

CDR3 coding DNA: TGTGCCAGCAGCTATCTACCGCTGGACACTGAAGCTTTCTTT. This gives the protein CASSYLPLDTEAFF. The chain couples TRBV2 to TRBJ1-1; D ambiguous. V lost 6 bases and J 3 bases, leaving 14 bases between the germline ends. In germline, CDR1 is SNHLY, CDR2 FYNNEI. This CDR3 is built from 14 residues.

V usage is TRBV14 and J usage is TRBJ2-1; D uncertain. Deletions cut 4 bases from V and 0 bases from J, with 4 bases between. The CDR3 has 13 residues. CDR1 and CDR2 from the germline V gene are SGHDN and FVKESK. The CDR3 spells CASSLVSYNEQFF. CDR3 in DNA: TGTGCCAGCAGCCTGGTCTCCTACAATGAGCAGTTCTTC.

The chain uses TRBV4-3 and TRBJ1-2, with a possible D match to TRBD1 (6 bases). Trimming took off 0 bases at V and 0 bases at J, with 11 bases between the two ends. The germline V gene encodes CDR1 LGHNA and CDR2 YSLEER. The CDR3 sequence is 16 residues long. The CDR3 sequence: CASSQDIGTTNYGYTF. The DNA of the CDR3 is TGCGCCAGCAGCCAAGATATAGGGACAACTAACTATGGCTACACCTTC.

This rearrangement joins TRBV5-1 to TRBJ2-2, with TRBD1 as a possible D gene (5 bases). CDR3 length equals 14 residues. Germline CDR1 SGHRS, CDR2 YFSETQ. Trimming took 6 bases from V and 2 from J, leaving 11 bases between them. The chain's CDR3 is CASTEQGNTGELFF. The CDR3 DNA sequence: TGCGCCAGCACGGAGCAGGGTAACACCGGGGAGCTGTTTTTT.

This clone was detected only once. The chain joins TRBV9 to TRBJ1-1; no clear D. The CDR3 extends over 12 amino acids. In germline, CDR1 is SGDLS, CDR2 YYNGEE. Trimming removed 4 bases from V and 3 bases from J, with 7 bases in between. The CDR3 DNA reads TGTGCCAGCAGCCCCTGGGACACTGAAGCTTTCTTT. Translation gives CASSPWDTEAFF.

The chain has TRBV19 and TRBJ1-1; no reliable D call. Per germline, CDR1 LNHDA and CDR2 SQIVND (reference sequence). There are 15 residues in the CDR3. V lost 6 bases and J 2 bases, leaving 16 bases between the germline ends. For the CDR3, the DNA is TGTGCCAGTAGCCAAACAACGACCTTAAACACTGAAGCTTTCTTT. It yields the protein CASSQTTTLNTEAFF.

Concerning this clone: Other DNA sequences in the sample encode the same CDR3. The V call is TRBV5-1, the J call TRBJ2-3, with TRBD2 matching 8 bases. Germline V gives CDR1 SGHRS, CDR2 YFSETQ. Unmatched junction bases numbered 5, after V lost 6 bases and J lost 2 bases. The length of the CDR3 is 14 residues. The CDR3 region is CASTTSGYTDTQYF. CDR3 sequence (DNA): TGCGCCAGCACCACTAGCGGCTACACAGATACGCAGTATTTT.

The chain carries TRBV7-9 and TRBJ1-1; the match to TRBD1 covers 8 bases. J gave up 6 bases and V 5 bases, and 8 bases lay outside the gene matches. The germline V gene encodes CDR1 SEHNR and CDR2 FQNEAQ (reference sequence). CDR3 length: 14 residues. CDR3 sequence: CASSKRQGFAEAFF. For the CDR3, the DNA is TGTGCCAGCAGCAAGCGACAGGGGTTCGCTGAAGCTTTCTTT.

The chain recombines TRBV15 with TRBJ1-5, with D possibly TRBD1 on 5 matching bases. In germline, CDR1 is LNHNV, CDR2 YYDKDF (reference sequence). Trimming cost V 3 bases and J 8 bases, with 11 bases left between them. This CDR3 is 13 amino acids long. The CDR3 coding sequence is TGTGCCACCAGCAGTTCTGCGGGGGAGCCCCAGCATTTT. It is translated as CATSSSAGEPQHF.